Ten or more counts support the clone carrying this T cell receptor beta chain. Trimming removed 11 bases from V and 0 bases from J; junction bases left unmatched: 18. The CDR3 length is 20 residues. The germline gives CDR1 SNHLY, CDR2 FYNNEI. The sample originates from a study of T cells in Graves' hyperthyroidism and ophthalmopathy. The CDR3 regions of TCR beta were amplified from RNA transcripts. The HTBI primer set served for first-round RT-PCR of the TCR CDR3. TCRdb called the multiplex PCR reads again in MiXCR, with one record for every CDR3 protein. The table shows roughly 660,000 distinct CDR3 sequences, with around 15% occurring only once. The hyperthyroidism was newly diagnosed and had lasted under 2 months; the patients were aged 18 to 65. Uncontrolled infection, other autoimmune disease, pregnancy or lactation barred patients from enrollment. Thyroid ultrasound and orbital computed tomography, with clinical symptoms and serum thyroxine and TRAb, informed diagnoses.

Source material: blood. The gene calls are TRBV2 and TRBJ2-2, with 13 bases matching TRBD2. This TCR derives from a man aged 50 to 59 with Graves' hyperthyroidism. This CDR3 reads CAATGAGTSGKKANTGELFF. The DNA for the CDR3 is TGTGCCGCGACGGGGGCCGGGACTAGCGGGAAGAAGGCGAACACCGGGGAGCTGTTTTTT.